Listed here are 27 T cell receptor beta chains from one sample, sequenced in a study of T cell responses to AZD1222 COVID-19 vaccine. Here immunoSEQ multiplex PCR was the method, and the copy in TCRdb shows in-frame clones only, minus some. The repertoire holds over 150,000 clones, with about 90% as singletons. The sequencing here drew on peripheral blood, taken on day 0 of MenACWY control vaccination. The receptor source for this set is an adult in good health.

The chain has TRBV5-1 and TRBJ2-6, with D hard to call. V was shortened by 0 bases and J by 2 bases, with 6 bases between the two germline ends. Germline V lookup: CDR1 SGHRS, CDR2 YFSETQ. This CDR3 contains 15 residues. CDR3 DNA sequence: TGCGCCAGCAGCTTGGAGCCGACTGGGGCCAACGTCCTGACTTTC. Residues: CASSLEPTGANVLTF.

V gene TRBV5-6 combines with J gene TRBJ1-1; D gene uncertain. The CDR3 consists of 14 residues. Trimming cost V 1 base and J 1 base, with 8 bases left between them. Germline V gene data show CDR1 as SGHDT and CDR2 as YYEEEE. The CDR3 coding sequence is TGTGCCAGCAGCTTGCGAACAAAGAACACTGAAGCTTTCTTT. This sequence encodes CASSLRTKNTEAFF.

This clone appeared a single time. The V gene is TRBV25-1, the J gene TRBJ2-1; 10 nucleotides match TRBD2. The germline gives CDR1 MGHDK, CDR2 SYGVNS. The CDR3 extends over 16 amino acids. V was clipped by 4 bases and J by 1 base; unmatched bases: 4. The CDR3 nucleotides read TGTGCCAGCAGTGGAGCGGGAGGGCCGTCCTACAATGAGCAGTTCTTC. It is translated as CASSGAGGPSYNEQFF.

V and J are TRBV24-1 and TRBJ1-5, with D possibly matching TRBD1 (5 bases). The CDR3 is 14 amino acids. Germline-derived CDR1 and CDR2 are KGHDR and SFDVKD. Trimming shortened V by 5 bases and J by 6 bases, and 13 bases separated the two germline ends. The CDR3 loop reads CATSGRAGTQPQHF. CDR3 nucleotide sequence: TGTGCCACCAGTGGTAGGGCGGGGACTCAGCCCCAGCATTTT.

The chain links TRBV5-4 to TRBJ2-1; perhaps TRBD2 as D (5 bases). Germline V gene sequence: CDR1 SGHNT, CDR2 YYREEE (reference sequence). V lost 0 bases and J lost 3, with 16 bases in between. This CDR3 spans 17 amino acids. In nucleotides, the CDR3 is TGTGCCAGCAGCTTGGATGGAGGCGGGTTACGCTACAATGAGCAGTTCTTC. Translation: CASSLDGGGLRYNEQFF.

The rearrangement links TRBV7-2 to TRBJ1-1; D is unclear. V lost 0 bases and J lost 1, with 9 bases in between. The CDR3 is made up of 15 amino acids. Germline V gene sequence: CDR1 SGHTA, CDR2 FQGNSA. The CDR3 region is CASSLAGFGNTEAFF. The CDR3 DNA sequence: TGTGCCAGCAGCTTAGCGGGATTTGGGAACACTGAAGCTTTCTTT.

The V call is TRBV5-8, the J call TRBJ2-5; the D gene could be TRBD1 or TRBD2 (6 bases each). V gave up 2 bases and J gave up 1 base, with 15 bases separating them. This CDR3 has 16 amino acids. Germline CDR1 reads SGHTS; CDR2 reads YDEGEE. Here the CDR3 reads CASSLRLGGGQETQYF. The CDR3 bases are TGTGCCAGCAGCTTAAGACTAGGGGGTGGCCAAGAGACCCAGTACTTC. The whole variable domain, filled in from reference TRBV5-8 and TRBJ2-5, reads EAGVTQSPTHLIKTRGQQATLRCSPISGHTSVYWYQQALGLGLQFLLWYDEGEERNRGNFPPRFSGRQFPNYSSELNVNALELEDSALYLCASSLRLGGGQETQYFGPGTRLLVL.

The genes are TRBV9 and TRBJ1-3; D may be TRBD1 (5 bases). CDR1 SGDLS and CDR2 YYNGEE come from the germline V gene. This CDR3 has 13 amino acids. V dropped 5 bases and J dropped 4 bases, with 10 bases sitting between them. The CDR3 protein is CASSRGVGNTIYF. CDR3 coding DNA: TGTGCCAGCAGTCGAGGGGTAGGAAACACCATATATTTT.

The gene calls are TRBV11-3 and TRBJ1-6; no definite D call. The germline V gene encodes CDR1 SGHNT and CDR2 YENEEA. Trimming took off 5 bases at V and 1 base at J, with 9 bases between the two ends. The CDR3 has 15 amino acids. The DNA for the CDR3 is TGTGCCAGCAGCCCAACAAGATCCTATAATTCACCCCTCCACTTT. This translates into CASSPTRSYNSPLHF.

This rearrangement joins TRBV5-4 to TRBJ1-2; the D gene is possibly TRBD1 (6 bases). This CDR3 has 13 residues. In germline, CDR1 is SGHNT, CDR2 YYREEE (reference sequence). Between the trimmed V and J ends, which lost 0 bases and 5 bases, there was a span of 8 bases. This chain's CDR3 is CASSLDREYGYTF. The CDR3 DNA sequence: TGTGCCAGCAGCTTGGACAGGGAATATGGCTACACCTTC.

The chain couples TRBV7-2 to TRBJ1-4, with D uncertain. V shed 7 bases and J shed 1 base, with 7 bases lying between them. The germline V gene encodes CDR1 SGHTA and CDR2 FQGNSA. This CDR3 region has 13 residues. The CDR3 spells CASTVGTNEKLFF. For the CDR3, the DNA is TGTGCCAGCACAGTTGGAACTAATGAAAAACTGTTTTTT.

This rearrangement joins TRBV6-4 to TRBJ1-2, with 7 bases lining up with TRBD1. Unmatched junction bases numbered 1, after V lost 2 bases and J lost 4 bases. Per germline, CDR1 MRHNA and CDR2 SNTAGT. CDR3 length: 13 residues. The CDR3 region has the DNA TGTGCCAGCAGTGACGGGGACAGCTATGGCTACACCTTC. Its protein product is CASSDGDSYGYTF.

The genes are TRBV30 and TRBJ1-5; TRBD1 matches at 10 bases. Germline V gene lookup returns CDR1 GTSNPN and CDR2 SVGIG (reference sequence). The V segment lost 0 bases and the J segment 6 bases; nucleotides outside the gene matches: 11. The CDR3 totals 17 residues. The CDR3 sequence: CAWSVGTDRGYSQPQHF. As DNA, the CDR3 is TGTGCCTGGAGTGTTGGTACGGACAGGGGGTACAGTCAGCCCCAGCATTTT.

The chain recombines TRBV10-3 with TRBJ2-7; the match to TRBD2 covers 10 bases. The trim removed 6 bases at V and 5 bases at J, leaving 7 bases unmatched. Germline lookup yields CDR1 ENHRY and CDR2 SYGVKD. This CDR3 contains 14 residues. The CDR3 DNA reads TGTGCCATCAGCCCTAGCGGGAGAATCCACGAGCAGTACTTC. It yields the protein CAISPSGRIHEQYF.

The chain uses TRBV14 and TRBJ2-2; the D call may be TRBD1 or TRBD2 (6 bases each). The CDR3 length is 16 residues. CDR1 is SGHDN, CDR2 FVKESK, per germline. Trimming removed 2 bases at V and 7 bases at J, with 17 bases between. The CDR3 spells CASSQLPGARGGELFF. In DNA, the CDR3 is TGTGCCAGCAGCCAACTGCCAGGGGCGCGGGGCGGGGAGCTGTTTTTT.

The rearrangement uses TRBV19 and TRBJ2-1, with D possibly called TRBD1 or TRBD2 (6 bases each). CDR1 and CDR2 from the germline V gene are LNHDA and SQIVND (reference sequence). The CDR3 loop spans 15 amino acids. V was clipped by 4 bases and J by 2 bases, with 12 bases between them. CDR3 bases: TGTGCCAGTAGTAAACAGGGAGGCACCTACAATGAGCAGTTCTTC. This sequence encodes CASSKQGGTYNEQFF.

The chain joins TRBV7-3 to TRBJ1-1, with TRBD1 matching over 7 bases. This CDR3 comprises 14 residues. Germline CDR1 reads SGHTA; CDR2 reads FQGTGA. The J segment lost 1 base and the V segment lost 5 bases, leaving 4 bases of the junction unmatched. The CDR3 nucleotides read TGTGCCAGCAGCATCGACAGGGCGAACACTGAAGCTTTCTTT. Its protein is CASSIDRANTEAFF.

This sequence joins TRBV2 and TRBJ2-1; possibly TRBD1 for D (6 bases). This CDR3 spans 13 amino acids. Trimming cost V 6 bases and J 4 bases, with 10 bases left between them. Germline assignment: CDR1 SNHLY and CDR2 FYNNEI. The CDR3 here is CASSADRYNEQFF. The CDR3 coding sequence is TGTGCCAGCAGCGCCGACAGGTACAATGAGCAGTTCTTC. The full variable domain, in which reference TRBV2 and TRBJ2-1 provide the parts outside the CDR3, is EPEVTQTPSHQVTQMGQEVILRCVPISNHLYFYWYRQILGQKVEFLVSFYNNEISEKSEIFDDQFSVERPDGSNFTLKIRSTKLEDSAMYFCASSADRYNEQFFGPGTRLTVL.

This chain connects TRBV5-1 to TRBJ2-7; D not resolved. The V gene's germline CDR1 is SGHRS and CDR2 YFSETQ. There are 13 residues in the CDR3. V shed 4 bases and J shed 0 bases, with 8 bases lying between them. CDR3 in DNA: TGCGCCAGCAGCCGAGAGGTCTCCTACGAGCAGTACTTC. Translated: CASSREVSYEQYF.

This chain uses TRBV24-1 with TRBJ1-5; 9 positions agree with TRBD1. Germline V gene sequence: CDR1 KGHDR, CDR2 SFDVKD. After removal of 10 bases from V and 5 bases from J, the junction contained 5 bases not matched to a gene. This CDR3 spans 13 amino acids. In DNA, the CDR3 is TGTGCCACATCGGACAGGGGTTATCAGCCCCAGCATTTT. Translating it yields CATSDRGYQPQHF.

The gene calls are TRBV7-9 and TRBJ2-3; no firm D call. Trimming cost V 5 bases and J 1 base, with 7 bases left between them. The CDR3 totals 13 residues. Germline CDR1 is SEHNR and CDR2 is FQNEAQ (reference sequence). This CDR3 reads CASSLWGTDTQYF. DNA of the CDR3: TGTGCCAGCAGCCTCTGGGGCACAGATACGCAGTATTTT.

The V call is TRBV14, the J call TRBJ2-5, with TRBD2 matching 7 bases. The trim removed 1 base at V and 6 bases at J, leaving 8 bases unmatched. Germline V gives CDR1 SGHDN, CDR2 FVKESK. The CDR3 has 15 amino acids. For the CDR3, the DNA is TGTGCCAGCAGCCAAGCGGGGGGACTATCTCAGACCCAGTACTTC. As protein: CASSQAGGLSQTQYF.

The CDR3: CASRREGTDTQYF. CDR3 nucleotides: TGTGCCAGCAGAAGGGAGGGTACGGATACGCAGTATTTT. The rearrangement uses TRBV6-5 and TRBJ2-3, with 7 bases identical to TRBD2. Germline V gives CDR1 MNHEY, CDR2 SVGAGI. After removal of 6 bases from V and 6 bases from J, the junction contained 6 bases not matched to a gene. CDR3 size: 13 residues.

The V and J genes are TRBV29-1 and TRBJ2-1, with 8 positions matching TRBD2. This CDR3 has 14 amino acids. The germline V gene has CDR1 SQVTM and CDR2 ANQGSEA. Trimming removed 3 bases from V and 6 bases from J; junction bases left unmatched: 7. The CDR3 sequence is CSVELTSGGNEQFF. CDR3 DNA: TGCAGCGTTGAGTTAACTAGCGGAGGCAATGAGCAGTTCTTC.

The genes are TRBV6-5 and TRBJ1-1; no firm D call. V lost 6 bases to trimming and J lost 1 base, with 9 bases between them. The germline CDR1 and CDR2 sequences are MNHEY and SVGAGI. The CDR3 is 13 amino acids. The DNA of the CDR3 is TGTGCCAGCAGGAAGGTGAGGAACACTGAAGCTTTCTTT. As protein: CASRKVRNTEAFF.

The chain recombines TRBV9 with TRBJ2-7; 10 bases are shared with TRBD2. V shed 4 bases, J shed 3 bases, and the junction held 10 bases outside the gene matches. The CDR3 covers 16 residues. Per germline, CDR1 SGDLS and CDR2 YYNGEE. This CDR3 is CASSPLVASGSYEQYF. The CDR3 coding sequence is TGTGCCAGCAGCCCCCTCGTGGCTAGCGGGAGCTACGAGCAGTACTTC. Full variable domain (missing parts from reference TRBV9 and TRBJ2-7): DSGVTQTPKHLITATGQRVTLRCSPRSGDLSVYWYQQSLDQGLQFLIQYYNGEERAKGNILERFSAQQFPDLHSELNLSSLELGDSALYFCASSPLVASGSYEQYFGPGTRLTVT.

CDR3 region: CASNFQNTEAFF. The CDR3 DNA follows: TGTGCCAGTAATTTCCAGAACACTGAAGCTTTCTTT. The chain recombines TRBV19 with TRBJ1-1; D gene uncertain. Germline V gene data show CDR1 as LNHDA and CDR2 as SQIVND (reference sequence). CDR3 length: 12 amino acids. V lost 7 bases, J lost 1 base, and 7 bases lay in between.